Presented here are 15 T cell receptor beta chains from one specimen sequenced in a study of blood T cell repertoires in COVID-19. Libraries were prepared by immunoSEQ multiplex PCR; TCRdb keeps only in-frame clonotypes and omits some of them. The sample records about 120,000 clones, 78% being singletons. Specimen: peripheral blood. The receptors stem from a man aged 70-80 years with acute or convalescent COVID-19.

The chain is built from TRBV12-5 and TRBJ2-5; D gene ambiguous. With 5 bases removed from V and 5 bases from J, the gap between germline ends came to 15 bases. From germline, CDR1 is LGHNT and CDR2 FRNRAP. The CDR3 length is 14 residues. CDR3 nucleotide sequence: TGTGCTAGTGGTCCCCAACTGGAGCTGGAGACCCAGTACTTC. It yields the protein CASGPQLELETQYF. The variable domain in full, with the rest retrieved from reference TRBV12-5 and TRBJ2-5, is DARVTQTPRHKVTEMGQEVTMRCQPILGHNTVFWYRQTMMQGLELLAYFRNRAPLDDSGMPKDRFSAEMPDATLATLKIQPSEPRDSAVYFCASGPQLELETQYFGPGTRLLVL.

The genes are TRBV6-1 and TRBJ2-1; D is possibly TRBD1 (5 bases). Germline CDR1 and CDR2: MNHNS and SASEGT. The CDR3 is 15 residues long. V lost 2 bases to trimming and J lost 3 bases, with 11 bases between them. The chain's CDR3 is CASSERQGSYNEQFF. The DNA for the CDR3 is TGTGCCAGCAGTGAAAGGCAGGGTAGCTACAATGAGCAGTTCTTC.

This clone was detected only a few times. The V call is TRBV19, the J call TRBJ2-7, with a tentative D call TRBD1 (6 bases). The CDR3 spans 14 residues. Germline CDR1 reads LNHDA; CDR2 reads SQIVND (reference sequence). V dropped 3 bases and J dropped 4 bases, with 13 bases sitting between them. The CDR3 is CASSILDRWYEQYF. In DNA form, the CDR3 reads TGTGCCAGTAGTATCCTGGACAGATGGTACGAGCAGTACTTC.

This clone has just one count. This CDR3 is CASSEGGTTLYGYTF. The CDR3, as DNA: TGTGCCAGCAGTGAAGGCGGGACTACTCTTTATGGCTACACCTTC. The gene calls are TRBV6-1 and TRBJ1-2; possible D gene TRBD1, 5 bases. The CDR3 runs to 15 residues. V lost 1 base to trimming and J lost 5 bases, with 14 bases between them. Germline loops: CDR1 MNHNS, CDR2 SASEGT.

The chain uses TRBV7-3 and TRBJ2-1, with 8 positions matching TRBD2. Germline V gene sequence: CDR1 SGHTA, CDR2 FQGTGA. Losses at the gene ends were 4 bases for V and 0 bases for J; bases not matched to a gene: 8. The CDR3 consists of 17 residues. The CDR3 sequence: CASSSGGTTSSYNEQFF. The CDR3, as DNA: TGTGCCAGCAGCTCGGGGGGGACCACGAGCTCCTACAATGAGCAGTTCTTC.

The count of this clone is one. The genes are TRBV7-2 and TRBJ2-1; D is undetermined. The CDR3 spans 12 residues. The V end lost 5 bases, the J end lost 10 bases, and 12 bases lay between the germline ends. The germline CDR1 and CDR2 sequences are SGHTA and FQGNSA. DNA of the CDR3: TGTGCCAGCAGCCTAGGATTACAGGAGCAGTTCTTC. This sequence encodes CASSLGLQEQFF. The variable domain in full, completed from reference TRBV7-2 and TRBJ2-1, reads GAGVSQSPSNKVTEKGKDVELRCDPISGHTALYWYRQSLGQGLEFLIYFQGNSAPDKSGLPSDRFSAERTGGSVSTLTIQRTQQEDSAVYLCASSLGLQEQFFGPGTRLTVL.

The chain carries TRBV3-1 (or the pseudogene TRBV3-2) and TRBJ1-2; D possibly corresponds to TRBD1 (5 bases). Germline V lookup: CDR1 LGHDT, CDR2 YNNKEL (reference sequence). The CDR3 totals 11 residues. Trimming removed 6 bases from V and 7 bases from J, with 9 bases in between. CDR3 amino acids: CASSSRVGYTF. CDR3 coding DNA: TGTGCCAGCAGTTCCAGGGTTGGCTACACCTTC.

The CDR3 bases are TGTGCCAGCAAGTCAGGACAGGGGAACACTGAAGCTTTCTTT. It codes for CASKSGQGNTEAFF. V usage is TRBV7-2 and J usage is TRBJ1-1; 8 nucleotides match TRBD1. With V trimmed by 7 bases and J by 1 base, 5 bases remained unmatched. This CDR3 is 14 amino acids long. Germline-derived CDR1 and CDR2 are SGHTA and FQGNSA.

This clone was detected only once. This sequence joins TRBV7-2 and TRBJ1-3, with no clear D. Germline V gives CDR1 SGHTA, CDR2 FQGNSA. Trimming cost V 5 bases and J 2 bases, with 13 bases left between them. The CDR3 consists of 15 residues. The CDR3 reads CASSGGRATGNTIYF. For the CDR3, the DNA is TGTGCCAGCAGCGGCGGGAGGGCCACTGGAAACACCATATATTTT.

This chain joins TRBV19 and TRBJ1-1, with D possibly being TRBD1 (5 bases). V lost 1 base and J 3 bases, leaving 15 bases between the germline ends. The CDR3 runs to 16 residues. In germline, CDR1 is LNHDA, CDR2 SQIVND (reference sequence). CDR3 residues: CASSIALGAWDTEAFF. The CDR3 region has the DNA TGTGCCAGTAGTATAGCGTTAGGGGCGTGGGACACTGAAGCTTTCTTT.

This clone came up once. Germline and junction disagree at one end, which may indicate a read error. Written as DNA, the CDR3 is TGTGCCTGCCAAACCGAGGGCAATCGGCCCCAGCATTTT. This encodes CACQTEGNRPQHF. V is TRBV30 and J is TRBJ1-5, with no clear D. The CDR3 has 13 amino acids. Germline CDR1 and CDR2: GTSNPN and SVGIG (reference sequence).

The chain has TRBV27 and TRBJ2-3; possible D gene TRBD2, 5 bases. CDR1 is MNHEY and CDR2 is SMNVEV in the germline V gene (reference sequence). This CDR3 is built from 15 residues. V dropped 3 bases and J dropped 0 bases, with 10 bases sitting between them. The CDR3 bases are TGTGCCAGCAGTTTTAACCCTAGCAGCACAGATACGCAGTATTTT. Translating it yields CASSFNPSSTDTQYF.

This chain connects TRBV7-2 to TRBJ2-2; 8 nucleotides agree with TRBD2. This CDR3 has 15 residues. The germline V gene has CDR1 SGHTA and CDR2 FQGNSA. Losses at the gene ends were 2 bases for V and 5 bases for J; bases not matched to a gene: 4. The CDR3: CASSLPGGRTGELFF. As DNA, the CDR3 is TGTGCCAGCAGCTTACCGGGGGGGCGAACCGGGGAGCTGTTTTTT.

The chain uses TRBV2 and TRBJ1-4, with TRBD1 as a possible D gene (6 bases). Trimming took off 6 bases at V and 7 bases at J, with 12 bases between the two ends. The CDR3 spans 13 residues. Germline values: CDR1 SNHLY, CDR2 FYNNEI. CDR3 in DNA: TGTGCCAGCAGGGCGGACAGTTTTGAAAAACTGTTTTTT. It encodes CASRADSFEKLFF.

The chain is built from TRBV21-1 and TRBJ2-3; the table's TRBD2 call for D was not verified on the DNA. TRBV21-1 has pseudogene status. This CDR3 has 16 amino acids. This CDR3 is CASSRGWARQEDTQYF. DNA for the CDR3: TGTGCCAGCAGCCGGGGGTGGGCCAGGCAGGAAGATACGCAGTATTTT.